Below are 2 T cell receptor beta chains sequenced from a single sample in a study of blood T cell repertoires in COVID-19. Method: immunoSEQ multiplex PCR; TCRdb's copy keeps in-frame clones and lacks some. The sample has about 87,000 clones, approximately 85% seen once. Source material: peripheral blood. The receptors shown here come from a woman of 80 years or more with COVID-19, enrolled during active disease.

V is TRBV9 and J is TRBJ2-5; TRBD1 might be the D (5 bases). Germline V gives CDR1 SGDLS, CDR2 YYNGEE. The CDR3 totals 13 residues. V was pared by 6 bases and J by 8 bases, with 17 bases between. The CDR3 DNA sequence: TGTGCCAGCAACAATGGACAAGATGACACCCAGTACTTC. As protein: CASNNGQDDTQYF.

The chain combines TRBV3-1 (or the pseudogene TRBV3-2) with TRBJ1-3; perhaps TRBD1 as D (6 bases). The germline gives CDR1 LGHDT, CDR2 YNNKEL (reference sequence). V dropped 2 bases and J dropped 0 bases, with 8 bases sitting between them. The CDR3 length is 15 residues. CDR3 sequence reads: CASSQTGFSGNTIYF. In nucleotides, the CDR3 is TGTGCCAGCAGCCAAACAGGGTTCTCTGGAAACACCATATATTTT.